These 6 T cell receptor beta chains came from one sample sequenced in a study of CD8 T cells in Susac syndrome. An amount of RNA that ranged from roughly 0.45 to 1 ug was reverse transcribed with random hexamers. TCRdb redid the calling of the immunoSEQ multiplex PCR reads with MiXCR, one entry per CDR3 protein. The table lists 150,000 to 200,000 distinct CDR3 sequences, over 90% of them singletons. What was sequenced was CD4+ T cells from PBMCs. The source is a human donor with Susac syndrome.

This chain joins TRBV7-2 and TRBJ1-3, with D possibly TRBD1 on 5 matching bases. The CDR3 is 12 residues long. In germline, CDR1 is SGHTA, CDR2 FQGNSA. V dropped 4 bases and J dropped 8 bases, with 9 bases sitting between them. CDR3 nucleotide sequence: TGTGCCAGCAGCTACATAGGGGACACCATATATTTT. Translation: CASSYIGDTIYF.

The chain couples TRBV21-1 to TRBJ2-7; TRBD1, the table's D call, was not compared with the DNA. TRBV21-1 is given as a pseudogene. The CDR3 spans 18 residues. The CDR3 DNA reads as TGTGCCAGCAGCACCCGATTCTTCAGGGGGCTAGCGTCCTACGAGCAGTACTTC. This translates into CASSTRFFRGLASYEQYF.

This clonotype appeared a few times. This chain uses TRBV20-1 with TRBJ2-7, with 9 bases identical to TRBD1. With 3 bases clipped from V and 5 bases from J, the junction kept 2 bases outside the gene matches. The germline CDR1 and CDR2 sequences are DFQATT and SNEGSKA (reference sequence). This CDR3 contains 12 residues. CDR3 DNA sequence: TGCAGTGCTAGGGACAGGGGAAACGAGCAGTACTTC. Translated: CSARDRGNEQYF.

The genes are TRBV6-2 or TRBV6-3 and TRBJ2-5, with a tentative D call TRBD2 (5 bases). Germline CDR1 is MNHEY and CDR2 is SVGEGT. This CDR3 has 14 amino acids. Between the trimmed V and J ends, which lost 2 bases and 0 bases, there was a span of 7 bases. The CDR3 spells CASSYAGYQETQYF. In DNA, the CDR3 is TGTGCCAGCAGTTACGCGGGTTACCAAGAGACCCAGTACTTC.

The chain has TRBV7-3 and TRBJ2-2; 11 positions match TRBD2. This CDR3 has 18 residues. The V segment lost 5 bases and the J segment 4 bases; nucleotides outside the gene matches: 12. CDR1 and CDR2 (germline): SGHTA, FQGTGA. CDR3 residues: CASSPGSSGGAGTGELFF. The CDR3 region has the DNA TGTGCCAGCAGCCCCGGGAGTAGCGGGGGGGCCGGCACCGGGGAGCTGTTTTTT.

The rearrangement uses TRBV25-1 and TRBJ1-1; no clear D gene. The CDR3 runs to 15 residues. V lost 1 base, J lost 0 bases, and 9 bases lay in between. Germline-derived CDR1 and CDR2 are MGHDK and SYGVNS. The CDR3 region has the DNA TGTGCCAGCAGTGAATCTCGAAGTATGAACACTGAAGCTTTCTTT. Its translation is CASSESRSMNTEAFF.